This T cell receptor beta chain was sequenced in a study of tumor-infiltrating lymphocytes in primary liver carcinoma. Across the study: Those enrolled were patients of both sexes, who were aged 30 to 69 years. Roughly 3.65 to 7.13 million productive TCRbeta reads came from each sample, comparable across tissue types.

Extraction also yielded germline DNA, while blood RNA was obtained from unsorted whole blood. Production of TCR beta cDNA used approximately 0.55 ug total RNA together with a constant-region primer. Library construction for TCR beta comprised three nested multiplex PCR rounds performed with slightly modified ARM-PCR. The first two PCR rounds used TRBV1-TRBV30 primers with a Cbeta primer, approximately 10 cycles each. MiXCR was run by TCRdb on the multiplex PCR reads, yielding one entry per CDR3 protein. The sample lists 150,000 to 200,000 distinct CDR3 sequences, 65% occurring once. Germline V gene lookup returns CDR1 SGHNT and CDR2 YENEEA. This CDR3 region has 14 residues. Comment on this clonotype: No antigen is known for it. Germline and junction disagree at one end, which may indicate a read error.

Broader study findings: Lesser overlap characterized tumor-adjacent and tumor-blood pairs relative to tumor region pairs.

The chain has TRBV11-3 and TRBJ2-3; D is undetermined. The last part of the DNA fits TRBJ1-5 better; the J call may be wrong. The sequence was obtained from an older woman with primary liver carcinoma and hepatitis B virus infection. Sequencing input: peripheral blood. CDR3 region: CANSRSGSTDTQHF. CDR3 in DNA: TGTGCCAACAGCCGTAGCGGGAGCACAGATACGCAGCATTTT.